This T cell receptor (beta chain) came from a study of cytomegalovirus exposure and HLA in healthy donors. Study-level results: TCR beta chains associated with HLA were, in a later analysis, more clonally expanded than equally common others. CMV serostatus was the sole immune exposure information available. Within an earlier analysis, most TCR beta V segments proved productive either about 87% or about 30% of the time. One later analysis reportedly identified an Asian-associated ancestry cluster that showed fewer N-insertions than the approximately 710-donor mean.

To note about this clone: The target antigen is unknown.

CDR3 length: 15 amino acids. The PCR contained 60 Vbeta and 13 Jbeta primers. Clones were sequenced by immunoSEQ multiplex PCR, and TCRdb holds only the in-frame ones, with some missing. The repertoire has approximately 130,000 clones, approximately 87% of them found once; the top ten carry roughly 5.2%. The sequencing input was PBMCs. The chain links TRBV21-1 to TRBJ1-5. TRBV21-1 is described as a pseudogene. This clonotype was obtained from a woman between 25 and 40 years old in good health and CMV-seronegative. CDR3 nucleotide sequence: TGTGCCAGCAGCAATAGATTCAAAGGGAGTCAGCCCCAGCATTTT. It yields the protein CASSNRFKGSQPQHF.